Below, 24 T cell receptor beta chains from the same sample are listed, as sequenced in a study of spatial heterogeneity in lung cancer. Study conclusions and caveats: Tumoral mutation counts were tracked by counts of expanded intratumoral alpha and beta TCRs.

Time point noted: sample taken at primary tumor resection. TCRdb redid the calling of the 5' RACE reads with MiXCR, one entry per CDR3 protein. Among roughly 19,000 distinct CDR3 sequences listed, 5.5% to 6% were seen once. The antigens these receptors bind are not known. Source: lung tumor tissue, taken at surgery. Receptor source: a female donor with early-stage non-small cell lung cancer.

There are many counts of this clonotype. V and J are TRBV5-1 and TRBJ2-1; D gene ambiguous. CDR1 is SGHRS, CDR2 YFSETQ, per germline. V lost 4 bases and J 2 bases, leaving 13 bases between the germline ends. The CDR3 extends over 15 amino acids. CDR3 region: CASSESVGTYNEQFF. Written as DNA, the CDR3 is TGCGCCAGCAGCGAGAGCGTGGGTACCTACAATGAGCAGTTCTTC. Full variable domain (outside the CDR3, taken from reference TRBV5-1 and TRBJ2-1): KAGVTQTPRYLIKTRGQQVTLSCSPISGHRSVSWYQQTPGQGLQFLFEYFSETQRNKGNFPGRFSGRQFSNSRSEMNVSTLELGDSALYLCASSESVGTYNEQFFGPGTRLTVL.

Many counts were recorded for this clonotype. The V and J genes are TRBV5-1 and TRBJ1-1; TRBD1 matches at 9 bases. V was pared by 2 bases and J by 1 base, with 3 bases of the junction left unmatched. CDR3 length: 15 residues. Per germline, CDR1 SGHRS and CDR2 YFSETQ. CDR3 region: CASSLQGAGNTEAFF. CDR3 coding DNA: TGCGCCAGCAGCTTACAGGGGGCCGGGAACACTGAAGCTTTCTTT.

This clonotype was observed a few times. V and J are TRBV2 and TRBJ2-5; no clear D. CDR3 length equals 15 residues. V was shortened by 1 base and J by 2 bases, with 11 bases between the two germline ends. In germline, CDR1 is SNHLY, CDR2 FYNNEI. The CDR3 nucleotides read TGTGCCAGCAGTGAAGGCGTGGCTAATCAAGAGACCCAGTACTTC. Its protein product is CASSEGVANQETQYF.

The chain employs TRBV12-3 or TRBV12-4 and TRBJ2-2, with 13 nucleotides matching TRBD2. With 5 bases clipped from V and 10 bases from J, the junction kept 1 base outside the gene matches. The CDR3 runs 13 residues. Here the CDR3 DNA reads TGTGCCAGCAGTGGACTAGCGGGAGAGGAGCTGTTTTTT. Translation: CASSGLAGEELFF.

This clonotype was recorded at least ten times. The chain recombines TRBV24-1 with TRBJ2-3; D may correspond to TRBD1 or TRBD2 (5 bases each). This CDR3 contains 13 residues. Trimming removed 3 bases at V and 4 bases at J, with 7 bases between. Germline assignment: CDR1 KGHDR and CDR2 SFDVKD. CDR3 amino acids: CATSDLGADTQYF. CDR3 sequence (DNA): TGTGCCACCAGTGATCTGGGGGCAGATACGCAGTATTTT.

This clonotype was counted ten times or more. J is TRBJ2-3 and V is TRBV6-1; D unclear. The CDR3 is 14 residues long. The V gene's germline CDR1 is MNHNS and CDR2 SASEGT. Between the trimmed V and J ends, which lost 2 bases and 0 bases, there was a span of 6 bases. In DNA, the CDR3 is TGTGCCAGCAGTGAAAGCACTAGCACAGATACGCAGTATTTT. This codes for CASSESTSTDTQYF.

There are many counts of this clonotype. V is TRBV19 and J is TRBJ2-4; 9 positions agree with TRBD1. This CDR3 is built from 18 residues. Germline-derived CDR1 and CDR2 are LNHDA and SQIVND (reference sequence). The V segment lost 3 bases and the J segment 0 bases; nucleotides outside the gene matches: 9. The CDR3 sequence is CASSIGWTGALAKNIQYF. The CDR3 DNA sequence: TGTGCCAGTAGTATCGGTTGGACAGGGGCATTAGCCAAAAACATTCAGTACTTC.

This clonotype was found many times. The chain carries TRBV20-1 and TRBJ2-7; D remains ambiguous. The CDR3 length is 13 residues. Trimming stripped 3 bases from V and 5 bases from J, with 14 bases between. In germline, CDR1 is DFQATT, CDR2 SNEGSKA (reference sequence). CDR3 sequence: CSASRGSLDEQYF. DNA for the CDR3: TGCAGTGCTAGTCGCGGCAGCCTCGACGAGCAGTACTTC.

This clonotype appeared many times. The rearrangement links TRBV7-2 to TRBJ2-7, with 8 bases aligning to TRBD2. This CDR3 region has 14 residues. V trimming: 4 bases; J trimming: 9 bases; junction bases outside the gene matches: 11. CDR1 is SGHTA and CDR2 is FQGNSA in the germline V gene. The CDR3 reads CASSSGTSKFVQYF. The CDR3 DNA sequence: TGTGCCAGCAGCTCCGGGACTAGTAAATTTGTGCAGTACTTC.

The table lists this clonotype with many counts. The chain couples TRBV24-1 to TRBJ2-3, with D possibly matching TRBD1 (6 bases). The germline gives CDR1 KGHDR, CDR2 SFDVKD. CDR3 length: 14 residues. Trimming removed 1 base from V and 6 bases from J, with 10 bases in between. CDR3 DNA: TGTGCCACCAGTGATTTCTCTAGGGGGGATACGCAGTATTTT. Protein sequence: CATSDFSRGDTQYF.

This clonotype was detected many times. The chain joins TRBV18 to TRBJ2-7, with TRBD2 identical over 10 bases. Losses at the gene ends were 4 bases for V and 4 bases for J; bases not matched to a gene: 10. The CDR3 loop spans 16 amino acids. Per the germline V gene, CDR1 is KGHSH and CDR2 is LQKENI. The CDR3 is CASSRTALAGEYEQYF. The CDR3 DNA is TGTGCCAGCTCACGGACGGCTCTAGCGGGAGAATACGAGCAGTACTTC.

The sample holds many counts of this clonotype. V gene TRBV4-1 combines with J gene TRBJ2-7; D uncertain. This CDR3 comprises 13 residues. V was cut by 4 bases and J by 2 bases, with 9 bases left in between. Germline CDR1 reads MGHRA; CDR2 reads YSYEKL. CDR3 in DNA: TGCGCCAGCAGCCGGAGTGAAACCTACGAGCAGTACTTC. The encoded protein is CASSRSETYEQYF.

The chain employs TRBV4-1 and TRBJ2-7, with 10 positions matching TRBD1. CDR3 length: 17 residues. J was trimmed by 2 bases and V by 3 bases; bases with no gene match: 10. CDR1 is MGHRA, CDR2 YSYEKL, per germline. For the CDR3, the DNA is TGCGCCAGCAGCCAGAGACCGGGACAGGGGCCAACCTACGAGCAGTACTTC. This codes for CASSQRPGQGPTYEQYF.

This clonotype showed up many times. The chain recombines TRBV6-5 with TRBJ2-2, with D possibly matching TRBD1 (6 bases). CDR1 MNHEY and CDR2 SVGAGI come from the germline V gene. V was pared by 0 bases and J by 3 bases, with 14 bases between. The CDR3 is 17 residues long. In DNA, the CDR3 is TGTGCCAGCAGTTACTCGGACTCAGGGGTCTACACCGGGGAGCTGTTTTTT. Its translation is CASSYSDSGVYTGELFF.

The sample holds many counts of this clonotype. The V and J genes are TRBV9 and TRBJ2-2; unclear D gene. The CDR3 loop spans 14 amino acids. Trimming removed 0 bases from V and 3 bases from J, with 6 bases in between. Germline CDR1 SGDLS, CDR2 YYNGEE. The DNA for the CDR3 is TGTGCCAGCAGCGTAGGGGCGGACACCGGGGAGCTGTTTTTT. It codes for CASSVGADTGELFF.

V is TRBV4-1 and J is TRBJ2-7; the match to TRBD2 covers 7 bases. V trimming: 1 base; J trimming: 5 bases; junction bases outside the gene matches: 11. Looked up from germline, CDR1 is MGHRA and CDR2 is YSYEKL. The CDR3 extends over 16 amino acids. For the CDR3, the DNA is TGCGCCAGCAGCCAAGGGCTCAGCGGGAAGGCCCACGAGCAGTACTTC. Residues: CASSQGLSGKAHEQYF.

This clonotype was seen at least ten times. The gene calls are TRBV12-3 or TRBV12-4 and TRBJ1-1, with a weak D call TRBD1 (6 bases). The V end was cut by 5 bases, the J end by 6 bases, with 7 bases between. This CDR3 contains 11 residues. CDR3 residues: CASSKGAEAFF. The CDR3 DNA sequence: TGTGCCAGCAGTAAGGGGGCTGAAGCTTTCTTT.

This clonotype was recorded at least ten times. The CDR3 region is CASSARQLGYYEQYF. The CDR3 DNA sequence: TGTGCCAGCAGTGCTCGACAGTTAGGGTACTACGAGCAGTACTTC. The J gene is TRBJ2-7, the V gene TRBV12-3 or TRBV12-4, with D possibly TRBD1 on 5 matching bases. The length of the CDR3 is 15 residues. Trimming shortened V by 5 bases and J by 3 bases, and 17 bases separated the two germline ends.

The chain recombines TRBV2 with TRBJ2-1; TRBD2 aligns across 10 bases. The CDR3 loop spans 16 amino acids. CDR1 is SNHLY, CDR2 FYNNEI, per germline. Trimming cost V 6 bases and J 3 bases; bases outside gene matches: 8. CDR3 nucleotide sequence: TGTGCCAGCAGACTATCCCCTAGCGGGAGCTACAATGAGCAGTTCTTC. Its translation is CASRLSPSGSYNEQFF.

The V and J genes are TRBV5-1 and TRBJ2-7; 10 bases are shared with TRBD2. V trimming: 0 bases; J trimming: 2 bases; junction bases outside the gene matches: 2. Germline loops: CDR1 SGHRS, CDR2 YFSETQ. This CDR3 is built from 15 residues. Here the CDR3 DNA reads TGCGCCAGCAGCTTGGGGACTAGCGGCGCCTACGAGCAGTACTTC. It encodes CASSLGTSGAYEQYF.

This chain links TRBV29-1 with TRBJ1-1; 7 bases line up with TRBD1. V shed 7 bases, J shed 1 base, and the junction held 6 bases outside the gene matches. The CDR3 loop spans 13 amino acids. Germline CDR1 and CDR2: SQVTM and ANQGSEA. The chain's CDR3 is CSAWTGSNTEAFF. In nucleotides, the CDR3 is TGCAGCGCCTGGACAGGTTCGAACACTGAAGCTTTCTTT.

In this sample, this clonotype is medium-sized (0.01 to 0.1%). This chain's CDR3 is CASSNPWDRRLQDTQYF. Here the CDR3 DNA reads TGTGCCAGCAGCAACCCCTGGGACCGGCGACTACAAGATACGCAGTATTTT. This chain connects TRBV7-9 to TRBJ2-3; D possibly matches TRBD1 or TRBD2 (5 bases each). Trimming removed 5 bases from V and 5 bases from J, with 23 bases in between. Germline assignment: CDR1 SEHNR and CDR2 FQNEAQ (reference sequence). This CDR3 spans 17 amino acids.

This clonotype was detected a few times. The chain couples TRBV10-2 to TRBJ1-1; 7 bases match TRBD1. Germline-derived CDR1 and CDR2 are WSHSY and SAAADI. J was trimmed by 6 bases and V by 6 bases; bases with no gene match: 7. The CDR3 covers 13 residues. Here the CDR3 DNA reads TGCGCCAGCAGAATTAGGCAGGGGGCTGAAGCTTTCTTT. This gives the protein CASRIRQGAEAFF.

Within the sample, this clonotype is medium-sized. The chain links TRBV7-8 to TRBJ2-1, with D possibly TRBD2 on 6 matching bases. CDR1 is SGHVS and CDR2 is FQNEAQ in the germline V gene. The CDR3 is 16 amino acids. V shed 1 base and J shed 2 bases, with 12 bases lying between them. DNA of the CDR3: TGTGCCAGCAGCTTAGGAGGCCCGGGAGCCTACAATGAGCAGTTCTTC. This gives the protein CASSLGGPGAYNEQFF. The full variable domain, completed using reference TRBV7-8 and TRBJ2-1, is GAGVSQSPRYKVAKRGQDVALRCDPISGHVSLFWYQQALGQGPEFLTYFQNEAQLDKSGLPSDRFFAERPEGSVSTLKIQRTQQEDSAVYLCASSLGGPGAYNEQFFGPGTRLTVL.